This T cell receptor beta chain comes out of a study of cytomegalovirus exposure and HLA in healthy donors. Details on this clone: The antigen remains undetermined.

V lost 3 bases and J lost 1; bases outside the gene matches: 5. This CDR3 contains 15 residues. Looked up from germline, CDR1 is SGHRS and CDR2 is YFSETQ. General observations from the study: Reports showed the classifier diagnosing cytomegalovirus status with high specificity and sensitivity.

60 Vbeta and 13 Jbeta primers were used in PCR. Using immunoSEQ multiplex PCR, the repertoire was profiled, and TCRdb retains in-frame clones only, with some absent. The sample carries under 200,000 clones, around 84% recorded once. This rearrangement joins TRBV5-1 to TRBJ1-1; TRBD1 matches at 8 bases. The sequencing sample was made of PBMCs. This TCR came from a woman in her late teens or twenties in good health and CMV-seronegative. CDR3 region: CASSSRQGWNTEAFF. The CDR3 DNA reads TGCGCCAGCAGCTCAAGACAGGGGTGGAACACTGAAGCTTTCTTT.